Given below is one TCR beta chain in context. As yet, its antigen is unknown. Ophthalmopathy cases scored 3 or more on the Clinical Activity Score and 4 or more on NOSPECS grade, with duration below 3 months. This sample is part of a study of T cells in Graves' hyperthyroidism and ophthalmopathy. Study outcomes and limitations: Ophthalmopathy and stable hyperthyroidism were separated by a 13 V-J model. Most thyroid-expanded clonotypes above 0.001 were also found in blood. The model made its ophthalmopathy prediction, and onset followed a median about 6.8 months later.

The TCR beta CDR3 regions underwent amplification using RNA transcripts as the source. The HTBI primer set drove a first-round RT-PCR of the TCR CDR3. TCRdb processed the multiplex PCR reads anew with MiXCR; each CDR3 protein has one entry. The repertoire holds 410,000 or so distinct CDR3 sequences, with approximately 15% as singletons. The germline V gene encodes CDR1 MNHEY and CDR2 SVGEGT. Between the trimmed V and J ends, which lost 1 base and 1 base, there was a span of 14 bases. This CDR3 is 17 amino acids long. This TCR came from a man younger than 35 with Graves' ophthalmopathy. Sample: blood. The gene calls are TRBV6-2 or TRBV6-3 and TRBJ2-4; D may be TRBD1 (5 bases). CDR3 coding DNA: TGTGCCAGCAGTTACTTCCCAGGGATATCTGCCAAAAACATTCAGTACTTC. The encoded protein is CASSYFPGISAKNIQYF.